The T cell receptor beta chain under discussion was sequenced for a study of shared clonotypes between healthy human individuals. The wider study: Each donor's CD4 naive and CD4 memory cells filled three plates apiece, CD8 naive two, and CD8 memory one.

The protocol was immunoSEQ multiplex PCR, while the TCRdb copy is restricted to in-frame clones and leaves out a portion. The table records some 1.5 million clones, 95% to 99% of them present only once. Sequenced input: naive CD4+ T cells sorted from blood. Specified subset: CD45RA+ positively selected. The TCR comes from a man younger than 40 in good health.

This CDR3 reads CASSFSGRAEDTQYF. The CDR3, as DNA: TGTGCCAGCAGCTTTAGCGGGAGGGCCGAAGATACGCAGTATTTT. The genes are TRBV7-9 and TRBJ2-3; 11 nucleotides match TRBD2. Germline lookup yields CDR1 SEHNR and CDR2 FQNEAQ (reference sequence). Unmatched junction bases numbered 4, after V lost 3 bases and J lost 5 bases. The CDR3 contains 15 residues.